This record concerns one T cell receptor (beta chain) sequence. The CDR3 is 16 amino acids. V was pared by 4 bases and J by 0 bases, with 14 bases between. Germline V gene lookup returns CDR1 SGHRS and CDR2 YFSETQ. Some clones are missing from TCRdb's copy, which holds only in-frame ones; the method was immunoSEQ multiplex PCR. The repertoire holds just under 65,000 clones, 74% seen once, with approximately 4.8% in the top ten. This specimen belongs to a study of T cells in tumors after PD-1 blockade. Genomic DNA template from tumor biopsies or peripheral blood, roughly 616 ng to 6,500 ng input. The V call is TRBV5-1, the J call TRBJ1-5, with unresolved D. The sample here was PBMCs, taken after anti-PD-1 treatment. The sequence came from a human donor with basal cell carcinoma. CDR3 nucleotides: TGCGCCAGCAGCACACAACAGCGACATAGCAATCAGCCCCAGCATTTT. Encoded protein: CASSTQQRHSNQPQHF.